This T cell receptor beta chain was captured by sequencing in a study of cytomegalovirus exposure and HLA in healthy donors. With 60 Vbeta and 13 Jbeta primers, the PCR was carried out. Authors' methods: About 83 million unique TCR beta chains, 9 million to 11 million shared, were counted in a later analysis. Method: immunoSEQ multiplex PCR; TCRdb's copy keeps in-frame clones and lacks some. V, J and clone size were drawn from that table, and D and trimming were deduced from the DNA. The table lists fewer than 150,000 clones, roughly 77% of them singletons. Study-level results: A previous analysis found most TCR beta V segments productive roughly 87% or roughly 30% of the time.

Regarding this clone: Its specificity is not known.

The clonotype was recovered from a woman younger than 45 in good health and CMV-seronegative. The sequenced sample consisted of PBMCs.

CDR3 in DNA: TGTGCCAACCTCAAGGGCGTGAGGGTCTGGGGTTCTAATGAAAAACTGTTTTTT. Amino acids: CANLKGVRVWGSNEKLFF. The chain employs TRBV6-7 and TRBJ1-4; D is unresolved. TRBV6-7 has ORF status, its function being uncertain. The V gene lost 10 bases and the J gene lost 3 bases, with 27 bases spanning the gap. There are 18 residues in the CDR3.